This T cell receptor beta chain originates from a study of blood T cell repertoires in COVID-19. About the study: Sources were T cells, B-cell-depleted T cells, or PBMCs; the material itself was cDNA or gDNA.

Methods used by the authors: It was from reference gene primer amplification that nucleated cell counts were estimated. Sequencing used immunoSEQ multiplex PCR; TCRdb keeps in-frame clones, though not all of them. V and J calls and clone size come straight from that table; D and trimming were deduced from the DNA. The table lists 100,000 or so clones, less than 90% of them singletons. This CDR3 has 16 amino acids. Germline lookup yields CDR1 MDHEN and CDR2 SYDVKM. V was shortened by 5 bases and J by 3 bases, with 17 bases between the two germline ends. The V gene is TRBV28, the J gene TRBJ2-1; D possibly corresponds to TRBD1 (6 bases). The sequencing sample was made of peripheral blood. The clonotype was recovered from a man in his sixties or seventies with active or convalescent COVID-19. The CDR3 DNA reads TGTGCCAGCAGTCAACCCGGGACAACATACTACAATGAGCAGTTCTTC. Its translation is CASSQPGTTYYNEQFF.